This TCR beta chain was captured in a study of T-cell memory formation after mild COVID-19. Whole-study findings and limits: Cross-reactive memory seemingly joined, as some responding clones were found in pre-infection memory.

There are a few counts of this clonotype. Antigen specificity is unknown. The CDR3 totals 13 residues. Germline V gene lookup returns CDR1 MDHEN and CDR2 SYDVKM. Trimming cost V 3 bases and J 3 bases, with 8 bases left between them. 5'RACE with constant-segment primers built TCRalpha and TCRbeta cDNA libraries with UMIs. TCRdb reprocessed the 5' RACE reads via MiXCR and lists one record per CDR3 protein. Here the sample spans almost 350,000 distinct CDR3 sequences, more than 20% being singletons. This chain links TRBV28 with TRBJ1-1; D unclear. The sequence derives from a man younger than 35 who had mild COVID-19 (a few samples of this study predate the infection). Cell type and time point are not known. The sample was PBMCs or a T cell subset sorted from them (not recorded which). CDR3 bases: TGTGCCAGCAGTTTTTCCACGCACACTGAAGCTTTCTTT. Its protein product is CASSFSTHTEAFF.